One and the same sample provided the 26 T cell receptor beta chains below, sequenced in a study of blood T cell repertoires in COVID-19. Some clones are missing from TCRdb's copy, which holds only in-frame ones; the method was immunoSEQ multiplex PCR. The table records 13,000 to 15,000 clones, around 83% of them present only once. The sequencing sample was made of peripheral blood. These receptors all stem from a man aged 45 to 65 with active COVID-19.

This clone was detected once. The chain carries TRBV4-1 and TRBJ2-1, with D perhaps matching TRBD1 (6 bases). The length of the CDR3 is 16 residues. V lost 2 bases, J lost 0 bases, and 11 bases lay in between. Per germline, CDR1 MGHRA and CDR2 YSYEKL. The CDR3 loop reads CASSQWDTSSYNEQFF. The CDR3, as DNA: TGCGCCAGCAGCCAATGGGACACCAGCTCCTACAATGAGCAGTTCTTC.

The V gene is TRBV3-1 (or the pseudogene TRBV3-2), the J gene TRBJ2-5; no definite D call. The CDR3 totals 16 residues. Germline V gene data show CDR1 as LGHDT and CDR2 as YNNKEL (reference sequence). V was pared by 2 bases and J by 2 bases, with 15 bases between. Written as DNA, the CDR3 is TGTGCCAGCAGCCAAATCTCAACAGCAGAACAAGAGACCCAGTACTTC. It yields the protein CASSQISTAEQETQYF.

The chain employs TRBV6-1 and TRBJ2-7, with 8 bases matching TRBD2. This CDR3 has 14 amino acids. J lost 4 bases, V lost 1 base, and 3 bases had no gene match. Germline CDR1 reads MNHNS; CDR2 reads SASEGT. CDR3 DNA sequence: TGTGCCAGCAGTGAAGAGCGGGAGTTGTACGAGCAGTACTTC. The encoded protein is CASSEERELYEQYF.

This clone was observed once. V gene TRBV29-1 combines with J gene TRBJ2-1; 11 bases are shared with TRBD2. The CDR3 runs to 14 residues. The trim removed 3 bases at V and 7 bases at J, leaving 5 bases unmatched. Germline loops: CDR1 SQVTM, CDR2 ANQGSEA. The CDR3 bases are TGCAGCGTTGACTTTAGCGGGAGGGGTAATGAGCAGTTCTTC. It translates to CSVDFSGRGNEQFF.

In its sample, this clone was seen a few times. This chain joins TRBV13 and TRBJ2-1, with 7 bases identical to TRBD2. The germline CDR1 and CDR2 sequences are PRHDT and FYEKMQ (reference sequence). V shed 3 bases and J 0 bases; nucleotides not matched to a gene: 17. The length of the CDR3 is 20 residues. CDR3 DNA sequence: TGTGCCAGCAGCTTGGTGTTTACAACCCTAGCGGAAAGCTCCTACAATGAGCAGTTCTTC. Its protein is CASSLVFTTLAESSYNEQFF.

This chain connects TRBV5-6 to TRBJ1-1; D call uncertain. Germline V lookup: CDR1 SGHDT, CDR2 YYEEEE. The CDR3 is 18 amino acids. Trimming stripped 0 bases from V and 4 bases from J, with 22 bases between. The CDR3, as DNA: TGTGCCAGCAGCTTGGATGGGTCCTACTCTATCCCGGGCACTGAAGCTTTCTTT. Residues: CASSLDGSYSIPGTEAFF.

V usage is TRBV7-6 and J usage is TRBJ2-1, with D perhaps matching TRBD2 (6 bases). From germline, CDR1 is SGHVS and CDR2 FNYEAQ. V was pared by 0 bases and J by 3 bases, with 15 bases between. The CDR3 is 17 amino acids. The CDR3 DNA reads TGTGCCAGCAGCTTAGCCGGGGGTAGTAGCGGCTACAATGAGCAGTTCTTC. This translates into CASSLAGGSSGYNEQFF.

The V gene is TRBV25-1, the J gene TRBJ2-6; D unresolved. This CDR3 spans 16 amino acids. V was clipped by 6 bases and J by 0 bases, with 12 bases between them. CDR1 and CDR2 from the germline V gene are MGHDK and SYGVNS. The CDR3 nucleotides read TGTGCCAGCAGCCCTTTATTCGGCTCTGGGGCCAACGTCCTGACTTTC. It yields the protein CASSPLFGSGANVLTF.

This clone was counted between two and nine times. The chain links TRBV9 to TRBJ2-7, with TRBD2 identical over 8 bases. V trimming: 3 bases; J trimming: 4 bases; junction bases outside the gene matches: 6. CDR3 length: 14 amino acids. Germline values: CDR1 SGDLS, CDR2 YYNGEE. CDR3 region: CASSGSSGTYEQYF. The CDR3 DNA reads TGTGCCAGCAGCGGCAGTAGCGGGACGTACGAGCAGTACTTC.

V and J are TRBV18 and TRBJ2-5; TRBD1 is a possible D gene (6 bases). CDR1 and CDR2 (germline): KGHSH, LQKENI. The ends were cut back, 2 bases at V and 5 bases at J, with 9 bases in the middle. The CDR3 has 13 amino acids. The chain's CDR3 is CASSPGGRETQYF. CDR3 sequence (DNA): TGTGCCAGCTCACCAGGGGGCAGGGAGACCCAGTACTTC.

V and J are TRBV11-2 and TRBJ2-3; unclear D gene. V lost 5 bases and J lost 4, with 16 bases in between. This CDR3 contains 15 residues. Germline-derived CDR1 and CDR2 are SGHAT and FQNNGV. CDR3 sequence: CASSPIARSADTQYF. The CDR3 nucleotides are TGTGCCAGCAGCCCGATAGCAAGGTCGGCAGATACGCAGTATTTT.

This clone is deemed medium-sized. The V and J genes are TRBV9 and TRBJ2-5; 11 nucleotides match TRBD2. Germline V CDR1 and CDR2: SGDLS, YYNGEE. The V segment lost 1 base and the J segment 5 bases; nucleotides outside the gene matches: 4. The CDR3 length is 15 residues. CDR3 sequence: CASSVHSGRGETQYF. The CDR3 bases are TGTGCCAGCAGCGTACATAGCGGGAGGGGGGAGACCCAGTACTTC.

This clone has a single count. The CDR3 protein is CASSYGQGVRETQYF. DNA of the CDR3: TGTGCCAGCAGCTATGGACAGGGGGTCAGAGAGACCCAGTACTTC. This chain connects TRBV5-4 to TRBJ2-5, with TRBD1 matching over 10 bases. The J segment lost 4 bases and the V segment lost 3 bases, leaving 6 bases of the junction unmatched. Germline V gene sequence: CDR1 SGHNT, CDR2 YYREEE (reference sequence). The CDR3 is made up of 15 amino acids.

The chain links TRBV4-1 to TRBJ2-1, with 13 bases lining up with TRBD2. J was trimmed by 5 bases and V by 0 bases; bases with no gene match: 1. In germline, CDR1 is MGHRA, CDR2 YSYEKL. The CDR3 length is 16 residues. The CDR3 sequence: CASSQEGTSGNNEQFF. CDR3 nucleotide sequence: TGCGCCAGCAGCCAAGAGGGGACTAGCGGGAACAATGAGCAGTTCTTC.

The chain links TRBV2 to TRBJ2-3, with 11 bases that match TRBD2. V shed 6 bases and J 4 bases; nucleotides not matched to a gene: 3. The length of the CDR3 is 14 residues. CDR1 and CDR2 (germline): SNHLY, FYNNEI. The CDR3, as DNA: TGTGCCAGCAGGGAACTAGCGGGAGCAGATACGCAGTATTTT. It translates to CASRELAGADTQYF.

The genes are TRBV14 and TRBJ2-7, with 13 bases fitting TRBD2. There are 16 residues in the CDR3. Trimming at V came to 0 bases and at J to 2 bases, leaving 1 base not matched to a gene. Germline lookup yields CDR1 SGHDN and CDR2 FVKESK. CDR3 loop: CASSQDGLAGAYEQYF. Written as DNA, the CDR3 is TGTGCCAGCAGCCAAGATGGACTAGCGGGGGCCTACGAGCAGTACTTC.

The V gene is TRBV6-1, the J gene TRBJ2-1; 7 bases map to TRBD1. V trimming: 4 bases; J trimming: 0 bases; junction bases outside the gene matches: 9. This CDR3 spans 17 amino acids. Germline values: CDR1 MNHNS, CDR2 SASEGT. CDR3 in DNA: TGTGCCAGCAGTGTCTTAGGGGGCGCCAGCTCCTACAATGAGCAGTTCTTC. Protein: CASSVLGGASSYNEQFF.

In nucleotides, the CDR3 is TGTGCCAGCAGTCATATAGCGGGAGAGGGGGCCGAGCAGTACTTC. Translating it yields CASSHIAGEGAEQYF. The chain has TRBV14 and TRBJ2-7; TRBD2 agrees at 9 bases. CDR3 length: 15 residues. V shed 6 bases, J shed 6 bases, and the junction held 12 bases outside the gene matches. The germline gives CDR1 SGHDN, CDR2 FVKESK.

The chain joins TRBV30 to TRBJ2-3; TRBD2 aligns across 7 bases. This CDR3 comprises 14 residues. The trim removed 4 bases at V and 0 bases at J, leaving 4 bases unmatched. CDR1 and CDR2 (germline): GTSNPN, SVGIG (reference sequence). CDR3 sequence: CAWTFSGSTDTQYF. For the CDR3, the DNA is TGTGCCTGGACTTTTAGCGGGAGCACAGATACGCAGTATTTT. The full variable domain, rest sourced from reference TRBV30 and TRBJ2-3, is SQTIHQWPATLVQPVGSPLSLECTVEGTSNPNLYWYRQAAGRGLQLLFYSVGIGQISSEVPQNLSASRPQDRQFILSSKKLLLSDSGFYLCAWTFSGSTDTQYFGPGTRLTVL.

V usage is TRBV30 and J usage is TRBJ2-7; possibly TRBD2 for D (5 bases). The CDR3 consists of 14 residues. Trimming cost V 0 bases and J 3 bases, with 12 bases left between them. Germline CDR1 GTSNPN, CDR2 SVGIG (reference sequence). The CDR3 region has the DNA TGTGCCTGGAGTGTACGTGGGAGCCTCTACGAGCAGTACTTC. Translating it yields CAWSVRGSLYEQYF.

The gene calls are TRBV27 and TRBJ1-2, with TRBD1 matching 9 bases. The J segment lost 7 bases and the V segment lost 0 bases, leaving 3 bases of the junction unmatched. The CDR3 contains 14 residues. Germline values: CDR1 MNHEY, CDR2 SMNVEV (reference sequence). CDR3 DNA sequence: TGTGCCAGCAGTTTATCCGGGACAGGGTTTGGCTACACCTTC. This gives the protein CASSLSGTGFGYTF.

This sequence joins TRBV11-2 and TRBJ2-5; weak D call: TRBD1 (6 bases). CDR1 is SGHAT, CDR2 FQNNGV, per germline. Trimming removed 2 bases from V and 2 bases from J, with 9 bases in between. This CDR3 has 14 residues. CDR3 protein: CASSLTGTQETQYF. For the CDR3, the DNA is TGTGCCAGCAGCTTAACCGGGACACAAGAGACCCAGTACTTC.

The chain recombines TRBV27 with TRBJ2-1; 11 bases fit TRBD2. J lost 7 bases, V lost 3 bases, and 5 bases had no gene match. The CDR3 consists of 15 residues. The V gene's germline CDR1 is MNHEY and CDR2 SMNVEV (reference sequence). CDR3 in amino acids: CASSLPLAGENEQFF. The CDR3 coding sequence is TGTGCCAGCAGTTTGCCACTAGCGGGAGAGAATGAGCAGTTCTTC.

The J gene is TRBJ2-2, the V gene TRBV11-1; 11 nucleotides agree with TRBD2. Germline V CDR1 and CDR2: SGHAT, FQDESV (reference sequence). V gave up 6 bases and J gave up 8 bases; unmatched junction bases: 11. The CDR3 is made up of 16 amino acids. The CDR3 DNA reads TGTGCCAGCAGTAAGACCGGGACTAGCGGACGGGGGGAGCTGTTTTTT. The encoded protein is CASSKTGTSGRGELFF.

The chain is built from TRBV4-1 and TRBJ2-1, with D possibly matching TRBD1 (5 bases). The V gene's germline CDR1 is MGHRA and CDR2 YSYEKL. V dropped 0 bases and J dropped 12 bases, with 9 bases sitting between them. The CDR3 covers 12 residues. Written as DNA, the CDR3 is TGCGCCAGCAGCCAAGATATGACAGTGCAGTTCTTC. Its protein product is CASSQDMTVQFF.

The CDR3 sequence: CASGWGDEQFF. CDR3 nucleotides: TGTGCTAGTGGTTGGGGGGATGAGCAGTTCTTC. The rearrangement links TRBV12-5 to TRBJ2-1; tentatively, D is TRBD2 (6 bases). The CDR3 sequence is 11 residues long. Trimming took 4 bases from V and 8 from J, leaving 6 bases between them. CDR1 and CDR2 from the germline V gene are LGHNT and FRNRAP.